This TCR beta chain was captured in a study of OX40 agonist ivuxolimab in advanced cancers. Study-level findings and limits: Clonal expansion from baseline to week 6 occurred in both CD4+ and CD8+ T cells.

The method was immunoSEQ multiplex PCR; TCRdb's version includes in-frame clones alone and lacks a portion of them. The sample consists of 15,000 to 20,000 clones, 80% to 85% of them appearing once. In regard to this clone: Its antigen is not known. A single base separates this from a much larger clone, so it may be a read error. This sample includes further DNA sequences coding for the same CDR3.

Germline trimming cut 7 bases from V and 1 base from J; bases unmatched to any gene: 0. There are 12 residues in the CDR3. Germline CDR1 SGDLS, CDR2 YYNGEE. This clonotype was sampled from an adult with an advanced solid tumor such as melanoma, head and neck, liver or kidney cancer. The material sequenced was CD4+ or CD8+ T cells sorted from blood, taken in a trial of the OX40 agonist ivuxolimab. The chain links TRBV9 to TRBJ1-1; 8 nucleotides line up with TRBD1. The CDR3 region has the DNA TGTGCCAGCCAGGGGGCGAACACTGAAGCTTTCTTT. It is translated as CASQGANTEAFF.